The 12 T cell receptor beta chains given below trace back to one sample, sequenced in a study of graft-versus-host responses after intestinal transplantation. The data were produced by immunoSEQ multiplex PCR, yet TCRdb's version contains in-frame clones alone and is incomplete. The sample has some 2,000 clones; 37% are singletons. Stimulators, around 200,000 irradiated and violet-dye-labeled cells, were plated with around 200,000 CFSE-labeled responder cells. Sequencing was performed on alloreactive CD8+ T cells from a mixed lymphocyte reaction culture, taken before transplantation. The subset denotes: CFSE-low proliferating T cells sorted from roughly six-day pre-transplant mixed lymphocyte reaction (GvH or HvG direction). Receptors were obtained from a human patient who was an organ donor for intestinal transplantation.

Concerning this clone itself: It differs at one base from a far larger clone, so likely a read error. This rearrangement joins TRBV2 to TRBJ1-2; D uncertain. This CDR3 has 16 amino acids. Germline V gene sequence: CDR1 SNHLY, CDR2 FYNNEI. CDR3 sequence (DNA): TGTGCCAGCAGTGAAGGTCTTGGGGAACCGCCTGCGGGCTACAACTTC. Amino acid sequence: CASSEGLGEPPAGYNF. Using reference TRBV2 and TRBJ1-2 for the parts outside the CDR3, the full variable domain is EPEVTQTPSHQVTQMGQEVILRCVPISNHLYFYWYRQILGQKVEFLVSFYNNEISEKSEIFDDQFSVERPDGSNFTLKIRSTKLEDSAMYFCASSEGLGEPPAGYNFGSGTRLTVV.

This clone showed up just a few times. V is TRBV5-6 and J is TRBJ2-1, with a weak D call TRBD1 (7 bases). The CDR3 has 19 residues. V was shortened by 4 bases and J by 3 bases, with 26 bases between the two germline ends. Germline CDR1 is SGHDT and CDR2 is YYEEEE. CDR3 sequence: CASSPRSGRRGPHYNEQFF. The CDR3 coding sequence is TGTGCCAGCAGCCCGCGGTCAGGGAGGAGGGGGCCCCACTACAATGAGCAGTTCTTC.

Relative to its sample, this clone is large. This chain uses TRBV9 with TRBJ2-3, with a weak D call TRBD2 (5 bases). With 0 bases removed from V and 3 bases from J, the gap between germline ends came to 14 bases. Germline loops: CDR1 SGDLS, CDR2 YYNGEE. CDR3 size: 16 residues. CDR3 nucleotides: TGTGCCAGCAGCGTAGATGGCCTGCGGGCGACAGATACGCAGTATTTT. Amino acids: CASSVDGLRATDTQYF. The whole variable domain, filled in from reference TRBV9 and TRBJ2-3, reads DSGVTQTPKHLITATGQRVTLRCSPRSGDLSVYWYQQSLDQGLQFLIQYYNGEERAKGNILERFSAQQFPDLHSELNLSSLELGDSALYFCASSVDGLRATDTQYFGPGTRLTVL.

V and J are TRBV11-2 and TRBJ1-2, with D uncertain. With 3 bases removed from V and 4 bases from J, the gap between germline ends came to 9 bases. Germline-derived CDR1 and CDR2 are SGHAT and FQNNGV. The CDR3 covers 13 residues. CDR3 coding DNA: TGTGCCAGCAGCTTGTGGCGGTTCTATGGCTACACCTTC. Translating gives CASSLWRFYGYTF.

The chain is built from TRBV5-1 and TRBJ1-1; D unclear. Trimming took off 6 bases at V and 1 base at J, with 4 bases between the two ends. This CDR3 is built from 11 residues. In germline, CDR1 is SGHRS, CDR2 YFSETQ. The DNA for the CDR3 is TGCGCCAGCAAAGAGAACACTGAAGCTTTCTTT. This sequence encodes CASKENTEAFF.

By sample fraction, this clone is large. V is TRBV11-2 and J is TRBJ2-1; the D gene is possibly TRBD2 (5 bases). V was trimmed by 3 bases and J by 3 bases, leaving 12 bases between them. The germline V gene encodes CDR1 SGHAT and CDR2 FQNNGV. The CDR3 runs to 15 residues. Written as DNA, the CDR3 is TGTGCCAGCAGCTTTGCAGAGGGCCGCTACAATGAGCAGTTCTTC. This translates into CASSFAEGRYNEQFF.

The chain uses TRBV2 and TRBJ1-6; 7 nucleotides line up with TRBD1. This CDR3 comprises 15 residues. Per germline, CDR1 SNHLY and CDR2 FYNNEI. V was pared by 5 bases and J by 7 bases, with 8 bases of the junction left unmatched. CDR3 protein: CASSTPDRTNSPLHF. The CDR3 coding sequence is TGTGCCAGCAGTACTCCGGACAGGACCAATTCACCCCTCCACTTT.

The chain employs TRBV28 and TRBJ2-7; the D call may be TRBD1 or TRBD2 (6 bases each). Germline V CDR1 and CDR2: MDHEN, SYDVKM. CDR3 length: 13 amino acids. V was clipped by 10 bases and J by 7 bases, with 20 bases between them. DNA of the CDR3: TGTGCCACCCTGGGGGCCCTGGAGGGAGAGCAGTACTTC. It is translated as CATLGALEGEQYF.

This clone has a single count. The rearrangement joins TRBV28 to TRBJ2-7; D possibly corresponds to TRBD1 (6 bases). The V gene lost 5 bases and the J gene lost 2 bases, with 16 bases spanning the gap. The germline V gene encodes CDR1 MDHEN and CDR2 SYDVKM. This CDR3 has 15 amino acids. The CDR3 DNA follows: TGTGCCAGCAGTCCCTTGACAGGTCCTACCTACGAGCAGTACTTC. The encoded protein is CASSPLTGPTYEQYF.

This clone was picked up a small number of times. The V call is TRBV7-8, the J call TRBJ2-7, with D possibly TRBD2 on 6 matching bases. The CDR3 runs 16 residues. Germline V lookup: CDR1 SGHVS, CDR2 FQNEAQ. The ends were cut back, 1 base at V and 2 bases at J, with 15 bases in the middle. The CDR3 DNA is TGTGCCAGCAGCTTAGAGGGTGGGGACTTTCCCTACGAGCAGTACTTC. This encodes CASSLEGGDFPYEQYF.

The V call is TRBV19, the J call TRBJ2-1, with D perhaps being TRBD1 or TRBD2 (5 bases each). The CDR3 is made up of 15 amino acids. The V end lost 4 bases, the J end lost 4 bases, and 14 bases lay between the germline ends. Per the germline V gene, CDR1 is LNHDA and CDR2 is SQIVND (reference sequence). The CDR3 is CASSTQGAGYNEQFF. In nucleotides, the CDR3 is TGTGCCAGTAGTACCCAGGGAGCAGGGTACAATGAGCAGTTCTTC.

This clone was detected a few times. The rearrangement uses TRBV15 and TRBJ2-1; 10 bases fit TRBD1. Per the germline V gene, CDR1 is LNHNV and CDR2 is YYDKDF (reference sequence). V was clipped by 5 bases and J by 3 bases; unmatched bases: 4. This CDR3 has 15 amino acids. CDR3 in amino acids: CATSGGQGGYNEQFF. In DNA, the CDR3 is TGTGCCACCAGCGGCGGACAGGGGGGCTACAATGAGCAGTTCTTC. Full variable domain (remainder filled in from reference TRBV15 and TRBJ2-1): DAMVIQNPRYQVTQFGKPVTLSCSQTLNHNVMYWYQQKSSQAPKLLFHYYDKDFNNEADTPDNFQSRRPNTSFCFLDIRSPGLGDTAMYLCATSGGQGGYNEQFFGPGTRLTVL.